Presented here are 32 T cell receptor beta chains from one specimen sequenced in a study of post-analysis software for immune sequencing data. General study points: A few TRBV segments appeared more often in patients than in controls, and TRBV5-6, TRBV5-1 and TRBV20-1 were among these.

No antigen has been identified for these receptors. The authors incorporated unique molecular identifiers into the TCR beta cDNA libraries. In TCRdb, the PCR reads were re-called with MiXCR into one record per CDR3 protein. Here the sample spans hundreds of thousands of distinct CDR3 sequences, about 50% being singletons. Sequencing input: blood. These receptors originate from a girl under 18 with multiple sclerosis.

In this sample, this clonotype turned up a few times. The rearrangement links TRBV18 to TRBJ2-5, with D maybe TRBD1 (6 bases). The CDR3 length is 14 residues. CDR1 and CDR2 from the germline V gene are KGHSH and LQKENI. V shed 7 bases and J shed 1 base, with 13 bases lying between them. This CDR3 is CASLPGHSQETQYF. The CDR3 coding sequence is TGTGCCAGCTTGCCGGGACACAGCCAAGAGACCCAGTACTTC.

This clonotype was detected only once. J is TRBJ2-4 and V is TRBV11-2; D gene ambiguous. Germline assignment: CDR1 SGHAT and CDR2 FQNNGV. V was pared by 5 bases and J by 8 bases, with 13 bases between. This CDR3 has 13 residues. The CDR3 bases are TGTGCCAGCAGCCCCGACCCCTCGGACATTCAGTACTTC. Translating gives CASSPDPSDIQYF.

The chain couples TRBV12-3 or TRBV12-4 to TRBJ1-1; D is undetermined. V lost 5 bases to trimming and J lost 4 bases, with 11 bases between them. This CDR3 comprises 13 residues. This chain's CDR3 is CASSITGFTEAFF. CDR3 in DNA: TGTGCCAGCAGTATAACCGGGTTCACTGAAGCTTTCTTT.

The chain has TRBV20-1 and TRBJ1-2, with unresolved D. The CDR3 contains 16 residues. The germline V gene encodes CDR1 DFQATT and CDR2 SNEGSKA (reference sequence). V was shortened by 1 base and J by 4 bases, with 19 bases between the two germline ends. The CDR3 sequence: CSARVNGEGFFYGYTF. The CDR3 DNA follows: TGCAGTGCTAGAGTCAACGGGGAGGGATTCTTCTATGGCTACACCTTC.

The chain carries TRBV6-1 and TRBJ1-5; D is ambiguous. With 5 bases removed from V and 5 bases from J, the gap between germline ends came to 10 bases. Germline CDR1 is MNHNS and CDR2 is SASEGT. The CDR3 is made up of 13 amino acids. CDR3 sequence: CASSHIWDQPQHF. CDR3 nucleotides: TGTGCCAGCAGTCACATATGGGATCAGCCCCAGCATTTT.

CDR3: CSVQGVSRTDTQYF. In DNA form, the CDR3 reads TGCAGCGTCCAGGGGGTCTCCCGCACAGATACGCAGTATTTT. The chain is built from TRBV29-1 and TRBJ2-3; TRBD1 aligns across 7 bases. The CDR3 totals 14 residues. The J segment lost 1 base and the V segment lost 6 bases, leaving 7 bases of the junction unmatched. Germline CDR1 is SQVTM and CDR2 is ANQGSEA.

The genes are TRBV7-9 and TRBJ2-2; D call uncertain. The germline V gene has CDR1 SEHNR and CDR2 FQNEAQ (reference sequence). Trimming removed 5 bases from V and 7 bases from J, with 14 bases in between. The CDR3 is 14 amino acids. The CDR3 here is CASSPWNRGGELFF. The CDR3 nucleotides are TGTGCCAGCAGCCCATGGAATCGTGGCGGGGAGCTGTTTTTT.

V usage is TRBV6-5 and J usage is TRBJ2-1, with a tentative D call TRBD1 (6 bases). The V and J ends lost 5 bases and 13 bases respectively, with 24 bases between them. The CDR3 has 15 amino acids. Germline CDR1 reads MNHEY; CDR2 reads SVGAGI. CDR3 sequence reads: CASSPPGHPKETQFF. Here the CDR3 DNA reads TGTGCCAGCAGTCCCCCGGGACATCCTAAAGAGACCCAGTTCTTC.

This chain connects TRBV20-1 to TRBJ1-2; the match to TRBD1 covers 9 bases. The CDR3 is 12 residues long. The V segment lost 6 bases and the J segment 6 bases; nucleotides outside the gene matches: 5. In germline, CDR1 is DFQATT, CDR2 SNEGSKA (reference sequence). CDR3 sequence (DNA): TGCAGTGCCCCGGGACAGGGCAATGGCTACACCTTC. Its protein product is CSAPGQGNGYTF.

This clonotype appeared a few times. The chain has TRBV5-1 and TRBJ2-4; 10 bases line up with TRBD2. CDR1 and CDR2 (germline): SGHRS, YFSETQ. The V gene end was trimmed by 6 bases and the J gene end by 7 bases; junction bases not matched to a gene: 7. CDR3 length: 14 residues. In nucleotides, the CDR3 is TGCGCCAGCACCCTAGCGGGAGATGGGAACATTCAGTACTTC. Translation: CASTLAGDGNIQYF.

The V gene is TRBV9, the J gene TRBJ1-2; D not resolved. CDR3 length equals 12 residues. The ends were cut back, 0 bases at V and 8 bases at J, with 8 bases in the middle. Germline V CDR1 and CDR2: SGDLS, YYNGEE. The CDR3 nucleotides are TGTGCCAGCAGCGTAGCTTCGCCGGGCTACACCTTC. Translating it yields CASSVASPGYTF.

The V call is TRBV3-1, the J call TRBJ2-1, with D hard to call. Looked up from germline, CDR1 is LGHDT and CDR2 is YNNKEL (reference sequence). The length of the CDR3 is 14 residues. V lost 3 bases to trimming and J lost 9 bases, with 15 bases between them. Written as DNA, the CDR3 is TGTGCCAGCAGCCAGGCTGTTCTGGGAAGTGAGCAGTTCTTC. It is translated as CASSQAVLGSEQFF.

V and J are TRBV5-5 and TRBJ2-1, with 7 bases that match TRBD1. Germline loops: CDR1 SGHKS, CDR2 YYEKEE (reference sequence). J lost 0 bases, V lost 4 bases, and 7 bases had no gene match. The CDR3 has 16 residues. The CDR3 sequence: CASSPRQGHSYNEQFF. As DNA, the CDR3 is TGTGCCAGCAGCCCGCGACAGGGCCACTCCTACAATGAGCAGTTCTTC.

The J gene is TRBJ1-1, the V gene TRBV29-1; D is uncertain. The CDR3 loop spans 19 amino acids. Between the trimmed V and J ends, which lost 4 bases and 5 bases, there was a span of 32 bases. Per germline, CDR1 SQVTM and CDR2 ANQGSEA. CDR3: CSVGELVRSLVKAGTEAFF. The CDR3 DNA is TGCAGCGTTGGGGAACTAGTACGGAGCTTGGTAAAGGCCGGGACTGAAGCTTTCTTT.

This clonotype was observed a handful of times. A read error may produce the germline difference seen at one junction end. The CDR3, as DNA: TGTGCCAGCTCTCCAGGGGCCTCCTACGAGCAGTACTTC. Amino acids: CASSPGASYEQYF. This sequence joins TRBV5-1 and TRBJ2-7, with a possible D match to TRBD1 (6 bases). There are 13 residues in the CDR3. Germline V CDR1 and CDR2: SGHRS, YFSETQ.

This clonotype was seen once. The chain employs TRBV6-1 and TRBJ2-3; 11 nucleotides agree with TRBD1. There are 16 residues in the CDR3. The trim removed 5 bases at V and 5 bases at J, leaving 9 bases unmatched. Germline loops: CDR1 MNHNS, CDR2 SASEGT. The CDR3 is CASSRMGQGVEDTQYF. CDR3 nucleotide sequence: TGTGCCAGCAGTAGGATGGGACAGGGGGTCGAAGATACGCAGTATTTT.

The chain uses TRBV7-9 and TRBJ1-2; 7 bases align to TRBD1. In germline, CDR1 is SEHNR, CDR2 FQNEAQ (reference sequence). The CDR3 spans 17 residues. Trimming at V came to 1 base and at J to 4 bases, leaving 12 bases not matched to a gene. CDR3 sequence (DNA): TGTGCCAGCAGCTTAGGGGTTTGGGGACAGAGGACCTATGGCTACACCTTC. This encodes CASSLGVWGQRTYGYTF. Supplemented by reference TRBV7-9 and TRBJ1-2, the full variable domain reads DTGVSQNPRHKITKRGQNVTFRCDPISEHNRLYWYRQTLGQGPEFLTYFQNEAQLEKSRLLSDRFSAERPKGSFSTLEIQRTEQGDSAMYLCASSLGVWGQRTYGYTFGSGTRLTVV.

The chain couples TRBV7-6 to TRBJ1-1, with no clear D. V dropped 4 bases and J dropped 1 base, with 16 bases sitting between them. From germline, CDR1 is SGHVS and CDR2 FNYEAQ. The CDR3 has 16 residues. Here the CDR3 reads CASSSALGTRNTEAFF. Written as DNA, the CDR3 is TGTGCCAGCAGCTCAGCGCTTGGTACGAGGAACACTGAAGCTTTCTTT.

The J gene is TRBJ2-1, the V gene TRBV7-9, with 7 bases fitting TRBD2. The CDR3 is 15 residues long. The V segment lost 5 bases and the J segment 9 bases; nucleotides outside the gene matches: 13. Per germline, CDR1 SEHNR and CDR2 FQNEAQ (reference sequence). For the CDR3, the DNA is TGTGCCAGCAGCCTTCCCGGGACTAACCTTGTTGAGCAGTTCTTC. This encodes CASSLPGTNLVEQFF.

This clonotype occurred a few times. The rearrangement links TRBV7-2 to TRBJ2-3; 9 bases map to TRBD2. The V gene's germline CDR1 is SGHTA and CDR2 FQGNSA. V shed 4 bases, J shed 2 bases, and the junction held 4 bases outside the gene matches. The CDR3 is made up of 15 amino acids. CDR3 bases: TGTGCCAGCAGCTCACAGCGGGGGGTCACAGATACGCAGTATTTT. It encodes CASSSQRGVTDTQYF.

With respect to this clonotype: A junction boundary mismatches the germline segment, possibly from a read error. This chain connects TRBV14 to TRBJ2-6; 9 bases align to TRBD1. The CDR3 contains 18 residues. The V gene's germline CDR1 is SGHDN and CDR2 FVKESK. Here the CDR3 DNA reads TGTGCCAGCAGCCAAGATGCGGGACAGGGTTCTGGGGCCAACGTCCGGACTTTC. This encodes CASSQDAGQGSGANVRTF.

The V and J genes are TRBV3-1 and TRBJ2-5; D is possibly TRBD1 (6 bases). Germline V gene lookup returns CDR1 LGHDT and CDR2 YNNKEL (reference sequence). The length of the CDR3 is 16 residues. Trimming pared 2 bases from V and 6 bases from J, leaving 19 bases between. The DNA for the CDR3 is TGTGCCAGCAGCCAAAAGGGAGCCCGACAGGACAAGACCCAGTACTTC. Encoded protein: CASSQKGARQDKTQYF.

The CDR3 reads CASSAGSRAGVEAFF. The CDR3 DNA sequence: TGTGCCAGCAGCGCTGGAAGCCGGGCGGGTGTAGAAGCTTTCTTT. V and J are TRBV9 and TRBJ1-1; D ambiguous. There are 15 residues in the CDR3. V gave up 3 bases and J gave up 8 bases, with 20 bases separating them. The V gene's germline CDR1 is SGDLS and CDR2 YYNGEE.

This clonotype was recorded a few times. This sequence joins TRBV7-3 and TRBJ2-1; 10 bases agree with TRBD2. Germline V gene lookup returns CDR1 SGHTA and CDR2 FQGTGA. With 0 bases clipped from V and 5 bases from J, the junction kept 4 bases outside the gene matches. CDR3 size: 16 residues. The CDR3 sequence: CASSLTPLAGNNEQFF. The CDR3 DNA follows: TGTGCCAGCAGCTTAACTCCACTAGCGGGAAACAATGAGCAGTTCTTC.

The chain has TRBV5-1 and TRBJ2-7, with 7 nucleotides matching TRBD1. Germline CDR1 is SGHRS and CDR2 is YFSETQ. V trimming: 3 bases; J trimming: 3 bases; junction bases outside the gene matches: 6. The CDR3 loop spans 14 amino acids. CDR3 coding DNA: TGCGCCAGCAGCTGGGACGGACAGGTCTACGAGCAGTACTTC. It is translated as CASSWDGQVYEQYF. The full variable domain, its missing parts supplied by reference TRBV5-1 and TRBJ2-7, is KAGVTQTPRYLIKTRGQQVTLSCSPISGHRSVSWYQQTPGQGLQFLFEYFSETQRNKGNFPGRFSGRQFSNSRSEMNVSTLELGDSALYLCASSWDGQVYEQYFGPGTRLTVT.

This clonotype was detected a few times. This chain uses TRBV20-1 with TRBJ2-1; D is uncertain. Looked up from germline, CDR1 is DFQATT and CDR2 is SNEGSKA (reference sequence). The CDR3 extends over 13 amino acids. V was shortened by 0 bases and J by 3 bases, with 6 bases between the two germline ends. This chain's CDR3 is CSARDGLYNEQFF. Written as DNA, the CDR3 is TGCAGTGCTAGAGATGGCCTCTACAATGAGCAGTTCTTC.

The V and J genes are TRBV2 and TRBJ2-3; no firm D call. V gave up 10 bases and J gave up 0 bases, with 20 bases separating them. Germline values: CDR1 SNHLY, CDR2 FYNNEI. The CDR3 covers 16 residues. CDR3 sequence: CANSVRRRRSTDTQYF. The CDR3 bases are TGTGCCAACTCGGTGAGGCGGCGGCGTAGCACAGATACGCAGTATTTT.

This clonotype was seen a handful of times. V usage is TRBV7-3 and J usage is TRBJ2-2; 10 nucleotides line up with TRBD2. Trimming at V came to 5 bases and at J to 1 base, leaving 7 bases not matched to a gene. The germline V gene has CDR1 SGHTA and CDR2 FQGTGA. There are 17 residues in the CDR3. Here the CDR3 reads CASSPIAGGQNTGELFF. The DNA for the CDR3 is TGTGCCAGCAGCCCGATAGCGGGGGGTCAGAACACCGGGGAGCTGTTTTTT.

This clonotype was detected a few times. The chain has TRBV12-3 or TRBV12-4 and TRBJ1-2; D unclear. The CDR3 sequence is 11 residues long. V was shortened by 4 bases and J by 8 bases, with 8 bases between the two germline ends. The CDR3 sequence is CASSSGLGYTF. The CDR3 DNA reads TGTGCCAGCAGTTCCGGTTTAGGCTACACCTTC.

The chain carries TRBV7-9 and TRBJ2-4; D remains ambiguous. The end of the DNA aligns better with TRBJ2-7, so the J call may be wrong. Germline CDR1 reads SEHNR; CDR2 reads FQNEAQ (reference sequence). The CDR3 length is 16 residues. The CDR3 spells CASSRGLGDITYEQYF. In nucleotides, the CDR3 is TGTGCCAGCAGTCGAGGCTTGGGTGACATTACCTACGAGCAGTACTTC.

This clonotype appeared once. V and J are TRBV5-1 and TRBJ2-5; 12 bases align to TRBD1. V lost 3 bases, J lost 11 bases, and 14 bases stayed unmatched. Germline V gene lookup returns CDR1 SGHRS and CDR2 YFSETQ. The CDR3 length is 16 residues. The CDR3 protein is CASSWTGQGAGNEQYF. The CDR3 bases are TGCGCCAGCAGCTGGACGGGACAGGGGGCGGGCAATGAGCAGTACTTC.

This chain links TRBV29-1 with TRBJ2-5; D uncertain. The CDR3 runs 10 residues. Trimming left V 7 bases short and J 2 bases short, with 5 bases between. CDR1 is SQVTM, CDR2 ANQGSEA, per germline. The DNA for the CDR3 is TGCAGCGCTAATCAAGAGACCCAGTACTTC. Residues: CSANQETQYF.